Sequencing of this TCR beta chain was carried out in a study of Graves' ophthalmopathy and Graves' hyperthyroidism. Diagnoses were established from clinical symptoms, serum thyroxine, TRAb, thyroid ultrasound and orbital computed tomography. Transcripts of RNA were the source for amplifying TCR beta CDR3 regions. HTBI primers served in a first-round RT-PCR, which a second-round multiplex PCR followed. Each CDR3 protein is one row after TCRdb ran MiXCR on the multiplex PCR reads. Counted here are 200,000 to 250,000 distinct CDR3 sequences, approximately 29% occurring once; the ten biggest clones make up around 10%. The TCR comes from a man over 45 with Graves' ophthalmopathy. The sample was peripheral blood.

The CDR3 nucleotides are TGTGCCGTCCGGACAGGGGGTCAGCCCCAGCATTTT. Amino acid sequence: CAVRTGGQPQHF. The rearrangement joins TRBV12-3 or TRBV12-4 to TRBJ1-5, with 10 bases matching TRBD1. The V and J ends lost 11 bases and 6 bases, in that order; junction bases with no gene match: 4. The CDR3 has 12 amino acids.